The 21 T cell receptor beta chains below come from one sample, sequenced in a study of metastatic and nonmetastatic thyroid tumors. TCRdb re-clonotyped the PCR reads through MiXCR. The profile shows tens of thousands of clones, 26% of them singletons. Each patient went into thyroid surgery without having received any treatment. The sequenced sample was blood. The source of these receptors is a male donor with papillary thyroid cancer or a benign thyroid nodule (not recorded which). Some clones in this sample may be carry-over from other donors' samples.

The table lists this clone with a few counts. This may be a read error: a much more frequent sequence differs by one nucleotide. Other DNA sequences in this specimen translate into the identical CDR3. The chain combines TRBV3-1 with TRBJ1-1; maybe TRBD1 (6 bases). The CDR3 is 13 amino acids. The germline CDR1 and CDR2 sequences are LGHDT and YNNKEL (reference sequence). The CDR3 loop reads CASSPDTGSGTFF. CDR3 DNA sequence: TGCGCCAGCAGCCCCGATACAGGGAGTGGAACTTTCTTT.

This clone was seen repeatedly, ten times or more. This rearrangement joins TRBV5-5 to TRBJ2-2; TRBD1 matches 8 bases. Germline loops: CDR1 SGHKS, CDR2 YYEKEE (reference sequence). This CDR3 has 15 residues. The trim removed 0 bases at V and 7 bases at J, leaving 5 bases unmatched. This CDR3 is CASSLGTGIFGELFF. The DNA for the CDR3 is TGTGCCAGCAGCTTGGGGACAGGGATTTTCGGGGAGCTGTTTTTT. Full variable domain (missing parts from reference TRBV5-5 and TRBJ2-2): DAGVTQSPTHLIKTRGQQVTLRCSPISGHKSVSWYQQVLGQGPQFIFQYYEKEERGRGNFPDRFSARQFPNYSSELNVNALLLGDSALYLCASSLGTGIFGELFFGEGSRLTVL.

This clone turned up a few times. CDR3 DNA: TGTGCCATCAGTTATTCGATCGCGGGGAGAGGCTACACCTTC. It yields the protein CAISYSIAGRGYTF. The rearrangement joins TRBV10-3 to TRBJ1-2, with D unresolved. This CDR3 has 14 residues. V was trimmed by 5 bases and J by 8 bases, leaving 18 bases between them. The germline V gene encodes CDR1 ENHRY and CDR2 SYGVKD.

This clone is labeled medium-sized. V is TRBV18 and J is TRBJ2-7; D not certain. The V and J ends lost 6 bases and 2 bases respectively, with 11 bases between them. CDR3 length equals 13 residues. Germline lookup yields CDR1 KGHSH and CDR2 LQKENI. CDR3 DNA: TGTGCCAGCTCCCGGACCCGGGCCTACGAGCAGTACTTC. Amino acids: CASSRTRAYEQYF.

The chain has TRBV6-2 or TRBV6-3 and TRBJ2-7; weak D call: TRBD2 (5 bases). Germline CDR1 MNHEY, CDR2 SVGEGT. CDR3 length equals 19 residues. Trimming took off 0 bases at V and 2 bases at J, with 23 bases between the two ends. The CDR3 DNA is TGTGCCAGCAGTTACTCGGTGTCCTACTGTGGAGGTGTCCCCTACGAGCAGTACTTC. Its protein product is CASSYSVSYCGGVPYEQYF.

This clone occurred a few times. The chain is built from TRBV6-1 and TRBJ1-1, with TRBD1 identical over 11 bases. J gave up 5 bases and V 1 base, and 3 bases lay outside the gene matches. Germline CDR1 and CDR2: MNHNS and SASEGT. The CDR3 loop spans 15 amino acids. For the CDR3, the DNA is TGTGCCAGCAGTGAAGAGGGGACAGGGGGAACTGAAGCTTTCTTT. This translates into CASSEEGTGGTEAFF.

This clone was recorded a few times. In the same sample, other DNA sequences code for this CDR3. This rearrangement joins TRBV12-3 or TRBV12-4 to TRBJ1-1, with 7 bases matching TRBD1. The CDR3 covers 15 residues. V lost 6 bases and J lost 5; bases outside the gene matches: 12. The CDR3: CASSPGTGDGTEAFF. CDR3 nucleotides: TGTGCCAGCAGCCCCGGCACAGGGGATGGGACTGAAGCTTTCTTT.

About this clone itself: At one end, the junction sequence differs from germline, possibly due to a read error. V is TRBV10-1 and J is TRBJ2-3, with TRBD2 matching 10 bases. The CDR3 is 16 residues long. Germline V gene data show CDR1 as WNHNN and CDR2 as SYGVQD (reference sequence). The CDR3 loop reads CARSTLAGENTDPQYF. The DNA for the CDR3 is TGCGCCAGAAGTACCCTAGCGGGAGAGAACACAGATCCGCAGTATTTT.

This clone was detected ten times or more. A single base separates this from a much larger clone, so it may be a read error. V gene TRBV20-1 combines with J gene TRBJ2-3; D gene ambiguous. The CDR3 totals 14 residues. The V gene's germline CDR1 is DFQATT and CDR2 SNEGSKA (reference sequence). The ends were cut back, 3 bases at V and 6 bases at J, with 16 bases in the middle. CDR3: CSASNRSLHDTQYF. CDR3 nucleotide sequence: TGCAGTGCTAGTAACCGGTCCCTCCATGATACGCAGTATTTT.

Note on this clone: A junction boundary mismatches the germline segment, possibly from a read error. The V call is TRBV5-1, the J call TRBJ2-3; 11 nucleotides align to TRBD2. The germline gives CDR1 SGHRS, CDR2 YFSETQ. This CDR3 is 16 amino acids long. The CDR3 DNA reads TGCGCGAGCAGCTCGGGACTAGCGGTATCCACAGATACGCAGTATTTT. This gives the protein CASSSGLAVSTDTQYF.

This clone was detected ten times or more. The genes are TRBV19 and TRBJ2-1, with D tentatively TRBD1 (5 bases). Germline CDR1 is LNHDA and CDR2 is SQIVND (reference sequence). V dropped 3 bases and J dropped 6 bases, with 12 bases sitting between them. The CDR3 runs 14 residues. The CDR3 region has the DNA TGTGCCAGTAGTATTGGATCAAGGGGCAATGAGCAGTTCTTC. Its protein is CASSIGSRGNEQFF.

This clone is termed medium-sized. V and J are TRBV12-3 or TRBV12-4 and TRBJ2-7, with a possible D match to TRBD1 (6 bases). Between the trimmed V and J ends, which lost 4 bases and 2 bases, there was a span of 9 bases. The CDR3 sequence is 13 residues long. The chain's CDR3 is CASSYDRTYEQYF. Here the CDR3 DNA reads TGTGCCAGCAGTTATGACAGGACCTACGAGCAGTACTTC.

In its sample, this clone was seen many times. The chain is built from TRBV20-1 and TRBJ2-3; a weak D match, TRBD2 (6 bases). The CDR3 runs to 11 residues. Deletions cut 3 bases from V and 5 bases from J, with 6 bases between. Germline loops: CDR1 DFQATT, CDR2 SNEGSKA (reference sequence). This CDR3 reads CSASGRDTQYF. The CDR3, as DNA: TGCAGTGCTAGCGGGAGAGATACGCAGTATTTT.

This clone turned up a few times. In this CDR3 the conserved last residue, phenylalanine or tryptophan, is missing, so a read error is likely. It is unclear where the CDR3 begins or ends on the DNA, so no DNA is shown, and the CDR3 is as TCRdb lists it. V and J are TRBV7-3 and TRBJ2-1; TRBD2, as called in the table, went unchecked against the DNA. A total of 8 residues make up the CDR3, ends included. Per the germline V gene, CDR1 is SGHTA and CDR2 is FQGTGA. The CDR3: CASSLTAG.

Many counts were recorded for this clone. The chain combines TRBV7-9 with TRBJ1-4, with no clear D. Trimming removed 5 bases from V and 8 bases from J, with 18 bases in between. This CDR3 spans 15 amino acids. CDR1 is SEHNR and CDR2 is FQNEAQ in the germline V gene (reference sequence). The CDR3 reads CASSQTAPGGEKLFF. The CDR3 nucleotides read TGTGCCAGCAGCCAAACAGCCCCAGGAGGGGAAAAACTGTTTTTT.

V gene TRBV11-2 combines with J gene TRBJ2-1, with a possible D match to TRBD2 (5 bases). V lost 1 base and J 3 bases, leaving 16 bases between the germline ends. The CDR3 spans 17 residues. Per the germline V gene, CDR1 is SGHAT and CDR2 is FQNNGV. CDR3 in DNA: TGTGCCAGCAGCTTAGGCCTAGCAACCCTAAACTACAATGAGCAGTTCTTC. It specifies CASSLGLATLNYNEQFF.

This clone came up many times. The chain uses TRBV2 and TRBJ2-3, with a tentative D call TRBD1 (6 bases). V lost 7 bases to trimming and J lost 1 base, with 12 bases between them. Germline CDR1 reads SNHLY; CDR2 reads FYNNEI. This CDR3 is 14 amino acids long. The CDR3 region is CASKKQGRTDTQYF. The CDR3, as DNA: TGTGCCAGCAAGAAACAGGGACGCACAGATACGCAGTATTTT.

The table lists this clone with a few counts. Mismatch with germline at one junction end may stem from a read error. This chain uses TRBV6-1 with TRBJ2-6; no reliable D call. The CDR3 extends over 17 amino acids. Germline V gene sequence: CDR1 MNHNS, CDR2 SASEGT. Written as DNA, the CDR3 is TGTGCCAGCAGTGGACCAGACTTCGGCTCTGTGGCCAACGTCCTGACTTTC. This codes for CASSGPDFGSVANVLTF.

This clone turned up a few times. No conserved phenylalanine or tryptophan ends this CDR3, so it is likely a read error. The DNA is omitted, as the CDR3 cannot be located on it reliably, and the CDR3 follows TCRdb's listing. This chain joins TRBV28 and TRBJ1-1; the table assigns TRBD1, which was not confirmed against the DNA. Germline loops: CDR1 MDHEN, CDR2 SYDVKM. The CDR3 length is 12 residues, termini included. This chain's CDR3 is CASTAPPRESFL.

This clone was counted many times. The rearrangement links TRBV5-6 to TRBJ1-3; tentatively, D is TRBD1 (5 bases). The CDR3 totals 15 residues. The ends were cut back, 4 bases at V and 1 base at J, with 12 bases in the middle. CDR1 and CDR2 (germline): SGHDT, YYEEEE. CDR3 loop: CASSRQGQSGNTIYF. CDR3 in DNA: TGTGCCAGCAGCCGTCAGGGTCAGTCTGGAAACACCATATATTTT.

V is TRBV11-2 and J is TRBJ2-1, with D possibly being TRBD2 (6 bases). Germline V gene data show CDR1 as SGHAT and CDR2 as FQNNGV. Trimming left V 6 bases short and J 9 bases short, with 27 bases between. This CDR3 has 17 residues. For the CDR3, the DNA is TGTGCCAGCAGGCCTACCCGGATAGCGGTACTAAGCATTGAGCAGTTCTTC. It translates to CASRPTRIAVLSIEQFF. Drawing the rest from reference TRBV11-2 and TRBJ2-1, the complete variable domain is EAGVAQSPRYKIIEKRQSVAFWCNPISGHATLYWYQQILGQGPKLLIQFQNNGVVDDSQLPKDRFSAERLKGVDSTLKIQPAKLEDSAVYLCASRPTRIAVLSIEQFFGPGTRLTVL.